This T cell receptor beta chain derives from a study of Ad26.COV2.S vaccination and SARS-CoV-2 variants. This table comes from immunoSEQ multiplex PCR, and its TCRdb copy is limited to in-frame clones, with some not included. The table has about 350,000 clones, approximately 90% seen once. Germline V CDR1 and CDR2: SNHLY, FYNNEI. The CDR3 totals 14 residues. Trimming removed 3 bases from V and 3 bases from J, with 11 bases in between. Treatment indicated: around 19 received Ad26.COV2.S at low or high dose, single or two shots; 5 received placebo; per-sample allocation not given. Samples analyzed were those drawn on day 63 after the first vaccine or placebo injection. The study, taken as a whole, reports: Breadth, reportedly substantial, characterized the spike-specific CD8+ and CD4+ T cell responses after vaccination.

This clone was counted only a few times. Its specificity is unknown. This chain connects TRBV2 to TRBJ1-2; D remains ambiguous. This clonotype originated in a person between 18 and 59 years old who received the Ad26.COV2.S COVID-19 vaccine or a placebo. The sequencing used peripheral blood, collected in a trial of Ad26.COV2.S vaccine versus placebo. CDR3 DNA sequence: TGTGCCAGCAGTGAGTCAGGCCGATACTATGGCTACACCTTC. Encoded protein: CASSESGRYYGYTF.